This T cell receptor beta chain was documented in a study of vaccination effects on CD4 cells after COVID-19. General study points: There was marked clonal contraction among infection- and vaccine-induced clones late after vaccination.

Here immunoSEQ multiplex PCR was the method, and the copy in TCRdb shows in-frame clones only, minus some. Here the sample spans tens of thousands of clones, roughly 65% being singletons. Note on this clone: Its target is unknown.

The CDR3 length is 15 residues. Culture proceeded for about ten days, and CD4+ T cells were then isolated. The sample consisted of CD4+ T cells from PBMCs cultured without peptide, taken before COVID-19 vaccination. The sequence came from a human donor who received a COVID-19 vaccine. The V and J genes are TRBV21-1 and TRBJ2-7; the D call in the table, TRBD1, was not verified against the DNA. TRBV21-1 is classified as a pseudogene. The CDR3 sequence: CASSLHRGRAYEQYF. The DNA for the CDR3 is TGTGCCAGCAGCTTACACAGGGGGCGCGCCTACGAGCAGTACTTC.